The entry below gives a single TCR beta chain sequence along with its context. Its antigen is unknown. The sample is drawn from a study of CD8+ T cells in alopecia areata. Study-level information: Oral tofacitinib, 5 to 10 mg twice daily, was given in an open-label trial. Whole-study results and caveats: Affected scalp, especially in alopecia totalis/universalis, had a higher clonality than normal scalp did. Resident alphabeta T-cell populations of normal skin are likewise subject to sequencing in scalp samples.

This CDR3 has 10 amino acids. CDR1 and CDR2 from the germline V gene are SQVTM and ANQGSEA. V was clipped by 6 bases and J by 5 bases, with 7 bases between them. Treatment indicated: oral pan-JAK inhibitor, 5-10 mg twice daily. RNA was isolated and reverse transcribed to cDNA, the sequencing template. The protocol was immunoSEQ multiplex PCR, while the TCRdb copy is restricted to in-frame clones and leaves out a portion. The sample contains some 190,000 clones, approximately 57% of which appear only once. The sequencing used CD4+ T cells sorted from blood, collected at week 24, from a patient treated with tofacitinib. The TCR originated in a human donor with alopecia areata. The chain is built from TRBV29-1 and TRBJ2-5; D is uncertain. CDR3 in amino acids: CSVEVETQYF. CDR3 nucleotides: TGCAGCGTAGAGGTCGAGACCCAGTACTTC.